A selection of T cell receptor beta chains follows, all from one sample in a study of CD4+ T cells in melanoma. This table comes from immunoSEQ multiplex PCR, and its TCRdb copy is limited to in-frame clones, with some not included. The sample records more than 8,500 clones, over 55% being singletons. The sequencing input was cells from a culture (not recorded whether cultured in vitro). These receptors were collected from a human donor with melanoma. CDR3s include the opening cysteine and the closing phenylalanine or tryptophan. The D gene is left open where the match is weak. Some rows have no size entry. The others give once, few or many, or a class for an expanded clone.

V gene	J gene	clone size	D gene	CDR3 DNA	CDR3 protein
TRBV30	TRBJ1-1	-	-	TGTGCCTGGACGCGGCCTCCACCCGGGAACACTGAAGCTTTCTTT	CAWTRPPPGNTEAFF
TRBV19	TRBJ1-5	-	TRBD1	TGTGCCAGTTGGGACAGGAGGTATAGCAATCAGCCCCAGCATTTT	CASWDRRYSNQPQHF
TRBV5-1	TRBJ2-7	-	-	TGCGCCAGCAGGGGGGACTGGCCATCCTACGAGCAGTACTTC	CASRGDWPSYEQYF
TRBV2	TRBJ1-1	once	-	TGTGCCAGCAGTGATAGGGCAGGGAACACTGAAGCTTTCTTT	CASSDRAGNTEAFF
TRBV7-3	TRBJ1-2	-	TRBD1	TGTGCCAGCAGCCTGGGGACAGGGGGAATCTATGGCTACACCTTC	CASSLGTGGIYGYTF
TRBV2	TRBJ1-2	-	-	TGTGCCAGCAGTGAATCGGTGGTTTATGGCTACACCTTC	CASSESVVYGYTF
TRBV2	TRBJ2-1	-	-	TGTGCCAGCAGTGTCGGAGGAGAGCCTTACAATGAGCAGTTCTTC	CASSVGGEPYNEQFF
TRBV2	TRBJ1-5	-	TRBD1	TGTGCCAGCAGCGGACAGGGAAATCAGCCCCAGCATTTT	CASSGQGNQPQHF
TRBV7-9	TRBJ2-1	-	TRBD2	TGTGCCAGCGGCATTTCGGGGGGGAGCAATGAGCAGTTCTTC	CASGISGGSNEQFF
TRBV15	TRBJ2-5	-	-	TGTGCCACCAGCAGAGAGTCGTGGGGCGCGGAGACCCAGTACTTC	CATSRESWGAETQYF
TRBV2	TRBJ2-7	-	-	TGTGCCAGCAAAAAGACCGAATCTATCTACGAGCAGTACTTC	CASKKTESIYEQYF
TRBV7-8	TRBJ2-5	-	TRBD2	TGTGCCAGCAGCCTGGCCGGGACTACCGAAGAGACCCAGTACTTC	CASSLAGTTEETQYF
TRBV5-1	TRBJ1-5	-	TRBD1	TGCGCCAGCAGCGAAGCAGGGGGTAGCAATCAGCCCCAGCATTTT	CASSEAGGSNQPQHF
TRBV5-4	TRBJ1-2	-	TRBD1	TGTGCCAGCAGCAAACAGGGGGCGCACTATGGCTACACCTTC	CASSKQGAHYGYTF
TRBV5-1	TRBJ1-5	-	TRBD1	TGCGCCAGCAGCTTGTCAGGGGGCCTCAATCAGCCCCAGCATTTT	CASSLSGGLNQPQHF
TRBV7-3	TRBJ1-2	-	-	TGTGCCAGCAGCGTAGGCCGAGCCGACTATGGCTACACCTTC	CASSVGRADYGYTF
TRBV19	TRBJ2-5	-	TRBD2	TGTGCCAGTAGTATACGACTAGCGGGGGAGACCCAGTACTTC	CASSIRLAGETQYF
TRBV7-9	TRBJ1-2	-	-	TGTGCCAGCAGCTTTGACAGCAACTATGGCTACACCTTC	CASSFDSNYGYTF
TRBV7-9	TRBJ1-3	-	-	TGTGCCAGCAGCTCTGGAAACACCATATATTTT	CASSSGNTIYF
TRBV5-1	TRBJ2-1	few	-	TGCGCCAGCAGCTTCCGTTCGGGCGGATCTTTCACCTCCTACAATGAGCAGTTCTTC	CASSFRSGGSFTSYNEQFF
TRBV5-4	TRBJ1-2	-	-	TGTGCCAGCAGCTTGCCAGGGAAGCGTAACTATGGCTACACCTTC	CASSLPGKRNYGYTF
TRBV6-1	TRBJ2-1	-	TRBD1	TGTGCCAGCAGATATATAGGGGACAGCCTCAATGAGCAGTTCTTC	CASRYIGDSLNEQFF
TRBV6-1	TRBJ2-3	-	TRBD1	TGTGCCAGCAGTGATCCGGGACAGGCCAACACAGATACGCAGTATTTT	CASSDPGQANTDTQYF
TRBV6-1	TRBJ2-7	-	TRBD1	TGTGCCAGCAGTGAATCTGGGACAGCTACATACGAGCAGTACTTC	CASSESGTATYEQYF
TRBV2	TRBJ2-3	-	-	TGTGCCAGCAGTGAAGGTGGGGGGCCTGATACGCAGTATTTT	CASSEGGGPDTQYF
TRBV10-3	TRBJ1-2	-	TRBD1	TGTGCCATCAGTGAGGTGAGGTTAGGGCGGGACAGTTACTATGGCTACACCTTC	CAISEVRLGRDSYYGYTF
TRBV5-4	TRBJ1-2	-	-	TGTGCCAGCAGCTTCTCCCTGTATGGCTACACCTTC	CASSFSLYGYTF
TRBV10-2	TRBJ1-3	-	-	TGCGCCAGCGGCGTCTCCCGGGGCACCATATATTTT	CASGVSRGTIYF
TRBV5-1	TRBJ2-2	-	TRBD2	TGCGCCAGCACTCCGGGACTAGCGGGCACCGGGGAGCTGTTTTTT	CASTPGLAGTGELFF
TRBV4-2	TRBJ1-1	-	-	TGTGCCAGCAGCCACTTAGGGGATCGTCCTGAAGCTTTCTTT	CASSHLGDRPEAFF
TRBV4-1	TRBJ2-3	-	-	TGCGCCAGCAGCCAAGGATACGGGGACACAGATACGCAGTATTTT	CASSQGYGDTDTQYF
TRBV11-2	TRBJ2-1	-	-	TGTGCCAGCAGCTTTAGCGGCTCCCATGACAATGAGCAGTTCTTC	CASSFSGSHDNEQFF
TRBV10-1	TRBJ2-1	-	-	TGCGCCAGCGGGCAGGAGCAGTTCTTC	CASGQEQFF
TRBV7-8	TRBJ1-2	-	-	TGTGCCAGCAGCTTCGGGGAAAAATATGGCTACACCTTC	CASSFGEKYGYTF
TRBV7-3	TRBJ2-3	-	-	TGTGCCAGCAGCTTATTTTCGGGCGGGAAAAGCACAGATACGCAGTATTTT	CASSLFSGGKSTDTQYF
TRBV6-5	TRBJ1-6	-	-	TGTGCCAGCAGTAGTGGAATGGGACCACCCCTCCACTTT	CASSSGMGPPLHF
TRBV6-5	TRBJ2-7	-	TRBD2	TGTGCCAGCAGTCGTAGCGGGGAGGCCTACGAGCAGTACTTC	CASSRSGEAYEQYF
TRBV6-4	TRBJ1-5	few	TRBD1	TGTGCCAGTGGTACAGGGGGCAATCAGCCCCAGCATTTT	CASGTGGNQPQHF
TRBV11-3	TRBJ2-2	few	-	TGTGCCAGCAGCTTAGGAGCCGGGATCGGGGAGCTGTTTTTT	CASSLGAGIGELFF
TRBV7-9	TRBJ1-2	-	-	TGTGCCAGCAGCTTACGGACAGCAGCTAACTATGGCTACACCTTC	CASSLRTAANYGYTF
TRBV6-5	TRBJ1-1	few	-	TGTGCCAGCAGAAGAATTGGGGCCACTGAAGCTTTCTTT	CASRRIGATEAFF
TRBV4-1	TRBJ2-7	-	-	TGCGCCAGCAGCCGGACAGTTCTGGATAGCTCCTACGAGCAGTACTTC	CASSRTVLDSSYEQYF
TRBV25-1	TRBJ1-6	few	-	TGTGCCAGCAGTGATCAGGGGCTACCCCTCCACTTT	CASSDQGLPLHF
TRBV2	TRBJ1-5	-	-	TGTGCCAGCAGTGAAGACAGTCATCAGCCCCAGCATTTT	CASSEDSHQPQHF
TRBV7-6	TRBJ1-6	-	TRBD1	TGTGCCAGCAGCTTAGGAACAGGGGTCGGGTCACCCCTCCACTTT	CASSLGTGVGSPLHF
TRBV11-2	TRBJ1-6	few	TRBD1	TGTGCCAGCAGCTGGCAGGGGGTCGGTACTTCACCCCTCCACTTT	CASSWQGVGTSPLHF
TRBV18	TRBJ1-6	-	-	TGTGCCAGCTCACCACAAGAGGTGTATAATTCACCCCTCCACTTT	CASSPQEVYNSPLHF
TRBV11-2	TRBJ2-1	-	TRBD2	TGTGCCAGCAGCTCCCCGGCGGGGGGGAGTGAGCAGTTCTTC	CASSSPAGGSEQFF
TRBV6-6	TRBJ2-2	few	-	TGTGCCAGTTCAACTCCGGACACCGGGGAGCTGTTTTTT	CASSTPDTGELFF
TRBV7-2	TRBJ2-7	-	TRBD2	TGTGCCAGCAGCTTAGTCCCAGCGGGGGGGATATACGAGCAGTACTTC	CASSLVPAGGIYEQYF
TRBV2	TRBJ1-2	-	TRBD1	TGTGCCAGCAGCGAACCCAACAGGGGCCCTAACTATGGCTACACCTTC	CASSEPNRGPNYGYTF
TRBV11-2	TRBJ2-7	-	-	TGTGCCAGCAGCTTCCCAGGGTGGGGGCAGTACTTC	CASSFPGWGQYF
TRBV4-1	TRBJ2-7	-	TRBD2	TGCGCCAGCAGCCAAGGTCGACTAGCGGGGGGGCCGTACGAGCAGTACTTC	CASSQGRLAGGPYEQYF
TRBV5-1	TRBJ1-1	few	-	TGCGCCAGCAGCTTGAGTGCGTTTCCCGACAGTTACACTGAAGCTTTCTTT	CASSLSAFPDSYTEAFF
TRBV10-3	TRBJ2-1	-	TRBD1	TGTGCCACCAATACAGGGGGCTTACAGGAGCAGTTCTTC	CATNTGGLQEQFF
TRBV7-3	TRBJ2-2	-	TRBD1	TGTGCCAGCGCACGACAGGGCGGGGAGCTGTTTTTT	CASARQGGELFF
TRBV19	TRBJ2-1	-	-	TGTGCCAGTAGACCGGGCCTCTCCTCTTACAATGAGCAGTTCTTC	CASRPGLSSYNEQFF
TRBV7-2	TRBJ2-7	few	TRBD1	TGTGCCAGCAGCTCGGACAGGGGAAGATACGAGCAGTACTTC	CASSSDRGRYEQYF
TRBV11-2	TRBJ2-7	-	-	TGTGCCAGCAGCTCGGGACGGCAGGGCTACGAGCAGTACTTC	CASSSGRQGYEQYF
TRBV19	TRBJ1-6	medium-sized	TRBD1	TGTGCCAGTAGTGAAACAGGGGAATCACCCCTCCACTTT	CASSETGESPLHF